This entry concerns a single TCR beta chain. Germline CDR1 is LNHDA and CDR2 is SQIVND (reference sequence). Losses at the gene ends were 3 bases for V and 2 bases for J; bases not matched to a gene: 4. The CDR3 extends over 15 amino acids. Method: immunoSEQ multiplex PCR; TCRdb's copy keeps in-frame clones and lacks some. The sample includes about 88,000 clones, roughly nine tenths seen only once; the top ten take roughly 4.9%. This sample was taken from a study of blood T cell repertoires in COVID-19. Looking at the study overall: Researchers got acute and convalescent COVID-19 samples from the United States, Italy and Spain.

The rearrangement uses TRBV19 and TRBJ2-5; 9 nucleotides match TRBD1. Sequencing used peripheral blood. The sequence was collected from a woman aged 80 or older with active COVID-19. CDR3 protein: CASSMNRGHQETQYF. CDR3 bases: TGTGCCAGTAGTATGAACAGGGGGCATCAAGAGACCCAGTACTTC.